These 9 T cell receptor beta chains were sequenced from one sample in a study of OX40 agonist ivuxolimab in advanced cancers. The table came from immunoSEQ multiplex PCR; TCRdb's copy has only in-frame clones and leaves some out. This sample has some 66,000 clones, with around nine tenths found just once. This specimen was CD4+ or CD8+ T cells sorted from blood, taken in a trial of the OX40 agonist ivuxolimab. These receptors were taken from an adult with an advanced solid tumor such as melanoma, head and neck, liver or kidney cancer.

The chain has TRBV5-5 and TRBJ1-1; D is unclear. CDR1 and CDR2 (germline): SGHKS, YYEKEE (reference sequence). V lost 0 bases to trimming and J lost 6 bases, with 9 bases between them. The length of the CDR3 is 13 residues. The CDR3 loop reads CASSLGPYAEAFF. The CDR3 DNA reads TGTGCCAGCAGCTTGGGTCCATACGCTGAAGCTTTCTTT.

This clone was found a few times. The chain recombines TRBV10-3 with TRBJ2-2, with 8 nucleotides matching TRBD1. The ends lost 6 bases at V and 0 bases at J; junction bases unmatched: 6. The CDR3 covers 16 residues. The germline gives CDR1 ENHRY, CDR2 SYGVKD. CDR3 sequence: CAIRRSGQANTGELFF. Here the CDR3 DNA reads TGTGCCATCAGGAGATCGGGACAGGCGAACACCGGGGAGCTGTTTTTT.

V and J are TRBV9 and TRBJ2-1; 9 nucleotides line up with TRBD1. This CDR3 comprises 15 residues. Germline V gene lookup returns CDR1 SGDLS and CDR2 YYNGEE. The trim removed 4 bases at V and 7 bases at J, leaving 9 bases unmatched. The CDR3 DNA sequence: TGTGCCAGCAGCATTACCGGGACAGGGTGGAATGAGCAGTTCTTC. Protein: CASSITGTGWNEQFF.

The rearrangement links TRBV6-5 to TRBJ2-7, with 8 bases that match TRBD2. Germline loops: CDR1 MNHEY, CDR2 SVGAGI. Trimming took 5 bases from V and 5 from J; bases not matched to a gene: 8. This CDR3 is 14 amino acids long. The CDR3: CASSPLGLGHEQYF. The CDR3 DNA follows: TGTGCCAGCAGTCCCCTGGGACTAGGACACGAGCAGTACTTC.

The rearrangement joins TRBV12-5 to TRBJ1-1, with 10 bases fitting TRBD1. The J segment lost 3 bases and the V segment lost 0 bases, leaving 13 bases of the junction unmatched. Germline assignment: CDR1 LGHNT and CDR2 FRNRAP. The CDR3 covers 19 residues. CDR3 sequence (DNA): TGTGCTAGTGGTTTGGTACTCTGGGGGATCGGGACAGGGGACACTGAAGCTTTCTTT. Protein: CASGLVLWGIGTGDTEAFF. The full variable domain, rest sourced from reference TRBV12-5 and TRBJ1-1, is DARVTQTPRHKVTEMGQEVTMRCQPILGHNTVFWYRQTMMQGLELLAYFRNRAPLDDSGMPKDRFSAEMPDATLATLKIQPSEPRDSAVYFCASGLVLWGIGTGDTEAFFGQGTRLTVV.

The rearrangement uses TRBV2 and TRBJ1-1, with D hard to call. The V end was cut by 7 bases, the J end by 0 bases, with 6 bases between. This CDR3 spans 12 amino acids. Germline CDR1 and CDR2: SNHLY and FYNNEI. The CDR3 nucleotides read TGTGCCAGCACCCGAATGAACACTGAAGCTTTCTTT. This encodes CASTRMNTEAFF.

The J gene is TRBJ1-2, the V gene TRBV6-5, with 9 bases matching TRBD1. The CDR3 is 13 residues long. CDR1 and CDR2 (germline): MNHEY, SVGAGI. The V gene end was trimmed by 2 bases and the J gene end by 7 bases; junction bases not matched to a gene: 2. This CDR3 reads CASSYGDRAGYTF. The CDR3 region has the DNA TGTGCCAGCAGTTACGGGGACAGGGCTGGCTACACCTTC.

CDR3 DNA sequence: TGTGCCAGCAGCCTCGGGACAGCCACTGAAGCTTTCTTT. Translation: CASSLGTATEAFF. The chain combines TRBV11-3 with TRBJ1-1, with 7 bases aligning to TRBD1. Germline values: CDR1 SGHNT, CDR2 YENEEA. The trim removed 5 bases at V and 4 bases at J, leaving 4 bases unmatched. The CDR3 has 13 residues.

The rearrangement links TRBV7-2 to TRBJ1-5, with D tentatively TRBD1 (5 bases). From germline, CDR1 is SGHTA and CDR2 FQGNSA. The CDR3 spans 14 residues. V dropped 3 bases and J dropped 2 bases, with 8 bases sitting between them. CDR3 in amino acids: CASSFSGGNQPQHF. As DNA, the CDR3 is TGTGCCAGCAGCTTTTCGGGGGGCAATCAGCCCCAGCATTTT.